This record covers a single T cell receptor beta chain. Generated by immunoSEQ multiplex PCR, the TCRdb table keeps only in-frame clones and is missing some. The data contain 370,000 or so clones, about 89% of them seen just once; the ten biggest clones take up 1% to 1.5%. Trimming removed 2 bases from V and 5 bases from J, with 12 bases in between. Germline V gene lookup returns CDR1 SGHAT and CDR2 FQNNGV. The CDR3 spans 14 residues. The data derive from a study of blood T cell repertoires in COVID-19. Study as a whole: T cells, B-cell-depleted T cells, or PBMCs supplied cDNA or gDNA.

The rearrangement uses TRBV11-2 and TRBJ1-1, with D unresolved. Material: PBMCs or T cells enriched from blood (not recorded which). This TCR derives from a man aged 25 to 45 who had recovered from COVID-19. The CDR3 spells CASSLTASATEAFF. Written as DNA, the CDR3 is TGTGCCAGCAGCTTAACCGCCTCCGCGACTGAAGCTTTCTTT.